These 5 T cell receptor beta chains were all obtained from the same sample, sequenced in a study of human T cells and chemical hapten exposure listed by TCRdb under 2021. The library was obtained by RACE. Sequencing used a NextSeq 500. TCRdb took the public reads, trimmed them with fastp at Q25, ran MiXCR for clone calling and kept in-frame beta chains. Each entry merges the rows of one CDR3 protein and shows their most common DNA and genes. For this sample there are about 180,000 distinct CDR3 sequences; 30% appear just once. The top ten clonotypes cover approximately 3% of the sample. The time point label, as the study defines it: pre-sensitization, week 0. The treatment or condition label, as the study defines it: therapeutic diphenylcyclopropenone sensitization with weekly scalp DPC. The starting material was whole blood, obtained in connection with sensitization to the hapten diphenylcyclopropenone (DPC). The origin of the receptors is a woman aged 30 to 39 with alopecia areata. Some clones in this sample may be carry-over from other donors' samples.

The V and J genes are TRBV10-3 and TRBJ2-1, with D possibly TRBD2 on 7 matching bases. The CDR3 has 18 amino acids. Germline V gives CDR1 ENHRY, CDR2 SYGVKD. Trimming left V 7 bases short and J 3 bases short, with 25 bases between. The CDR3 DNA is TGTGCCATCAATAACGAAGGGGAGGGACACCCCGACTACAATGAGCAGTTCTTC. Translating gives CAINNEGEGHPDYNEQFF.

This chain uses TRBV30 with TRBJ2-7; TRBD2 matches at 11 bases. Germline V gives CDR1 GTSNPN, CDR2 SVGIG (reference sequence). J was trimmed by 1 base and V by 2 bases; bases with no gene match: 4. There are 15 residues in the CDR3. The DNA of the CDR3 is TGTGCCTGGAGTTGGGCTAGCGGGAGGTCCTACGAGCAGTACTTC. As protein: CAWSWASGRSYEQYF.

This rearrangement joins TRBV5-4 to TRBJ2-1, with D unclear. V lost 3 bases to trimming and J lost 5 bases, with 6 bases between them. This CDR3 contains 12 residues. Germline V gives CDR1 SGHNT, CDR2 YYREEE (reference sequence). The CDR3 DNA is TGTGCCAGCAGCTCCCCCGACAATGAGCAGTTCTTC. Its translation: CASSSPDNEQFF.

In this sample, this clonotype turned up a few times. This chain joins TRBV7-2 and TRBJ1-1; 9 bases are a match to TRBD1. This CDR3 has 17 amino acids. Unmatched junction bases numbered 16, after V lost 4 bases and J lost 7 bases. Germline V gene sequence: CDR1 SGHTA, CDR2 FQGNSA. CDR3 protein: CASSYQQQGARVREAFF. The CDR3 DNA sequence: TGTGCCAGCAGCTACCAGCAACAGGGGGCAAGGGTCCGTGAAGCTTTCTTT.

Only one count was recorded for this clonotype. This chain links TRBV28 with TRBJ2-7; TRBD1 agrees at 7 bases. V lost 4 bases, J lost 5 bases, and 2 bases stayed unmatched. The CDR3 covers 12 residues. Germline V gene lookup returns CDR1 MDHEN and CDR2 SYDVKM. The CDR3 DNA sequence: TGTGCCAGCAGTTCAACAGGGGACGAGCAGTACTTC. Its protein product is CASSSTGDEQYF.